A selection of T cell receptor beta chains follows, all from one sample in a study of CD8 T cells in Susac syndrome. TCRdb redid the calling of the immunoSEQ multiplex PCR reads with MiXCR, one entry per CDR3 protein. Seen here are around 170,000 distinct CDR3 sequences, approximately 95% observed once, and the top ten hold around 0.092%. Sequencing was performed on CD4+ T cells from PBMCs. The receptors were gathered from a human donor with Susac syndrome. CDR3s include the opening cysteine and the closing phenylalanine or tryptophan. Fields, in order: CDR3 protein, CDR3 DNA, D gene, V gene, clone size, J gene. D genes are given only for firm matches. For some rows the clone size is stated as once, few or many, or as a class when expanded; others skip it.

cdr3_aa: CATSDARKETQYF
cdr3_nt: TGTGCCACCAGTGACGCGCGGAAAGAGACCCAGTACTTC
d_call: .
v_call: TRBV24-1
clone_size: .
j_call: TRBJ2-5

cdr3_aa: CASSLFLPGDSGYTF
cdr3_nt: TGTGCCAGCAGTTTATTTTTGCCGGGGGACTCTGGCTACACCTTC
d_call: .
v_call: TRBV27
clone_size: .
j_call: TRBJ1-2

cdr3_aa: CAWTLGLAGRSEQFF
cdr3_nt: TGTGCCTGGACTTTGGGACTAGCGGGACGGAGTGAGCAGTTCTTC
d_call: TRBD2
v_call: TRBV30
clone_size: .
j_call: TRBJ2-1

cdr3_aa: CSVDPGFNTEAFF
cdr3_nt: TGCAGCGTTGACCCAGGGTTTAACACTGAAGCTTTCTTT
d_call: .
v_call: TRBV29-1
clone_size: .
j_call: TRBJ1-1

cdr3_aa: CASSVEAGTYGYTF
cdr3_nt: TGTGCCAGCAGCGTAGAGGCCGGGACCTATGGCTACACCTTC
d_call: .
v_call: TRBV9
clone_size: .
j_call: TRBJ1-2

cdr3_aa: CASSPSGMTQYF
cdr3_nt: TGTGCCAGCAGCCCCAGTGGGATGACGCAGTATTTT
d_call: .
v_call: TRBV7-2
clone_size: .
j_call: TRBJ2-3

cdr3_aa: CSAEGRGYGYTF
cdr3_nt: TGCAGTGCTGAGGGGCGCGGCTATGGCTACACCTTC
d_call: .
v_call: TRBV20-1
clone_size: once
j_call: TRBJ1-2

cdr3_aa: CSALGPGQGPSGTQYF
cdr3_nt: TGCAGTGCTCTGGGGCCGGGCCAGGGCCCGAGCGGGACCCAGTACTTC
d_call: .
v_call: TRBV20-1
clone_size: .
j_call: TRBJ2-5

cdr3_aa: CASSVGNQPQHF
cdr3_nt: TGTGCCAGCAGCGTCGGAAATCAGCCCCAGCATTTT
d_call: .
v_call: TRBV5-4
clone_size: .
j_call: TRBJ1-5

cdr3_aa: CATRDRGGPTDTQYF
cdr3_nt: TGTGCCACGCGCGACAGGGGGGGACCCACAGATACGCAGTATTTT
d_call: TRBD1
v_call: TRBV19
clone_size: .
j_call: TRBJ2-3

cdr3_aa: CASSVVPSGGSTDTQYF
cdr3_nt: TGTGCCAGCAGCGTAGTCCCTAGCGGGGGGTCCACAGATACGCAGTATTTT
d_call: TRBD2
v_call: TRBV9
clone_size: .
j_call: TRBJ2-3

cdr3_aa: CASSSQPGQGYEAFF
cdr3_nt: TGCGCCAGCAGTTCCCAACCGGGACAGGGCTATGAAGCTTTCTTT
d_call: TRBD1
v_call: TRBV5-1
clone_size: .
j_call: TRBJ1-1

cdr3_aa: CASSFPAGLSYEQYF
cdr3_nt: TGTGCCAGCAGTTTTCCGGCAGGGCTCTCCTACGAGCAGTACTTC
d_call: .
v_call: TRBV28
clone_size: .
j_call: TRBJ2-7

cdr3_aa: CSAIRQDYEQYF
cdr3_nt: TGCAGTGCGATCCGACAAGACTACGAGCAGTACTTC
d_call: .
v_call: TRBV20-1
clone_size: .
j_call: TRBJ2-7

cdr3_aa: CASSWPSGSTGELFF
cdr3_nt: TGTGCCAGCAGTTGGCCTAGCGGTAGCACCGGGGAGCTGTTTTTT
d_call: TRBD2
v_call: TRBV6-2/TRBV6-3
clone_size: .
j_call: TRBJ2-2